The 6 T cell receptor beta chains below were found in one sample sequenced in a study of T cell responses to AZD1222 COVID-19 vaccine. This table comes from immunoSEQ multiplex PCR, and its TCRdb copy is limited to in-frame clones, with some not included. The top ten clones hold roughly 8.1% of a sample with about 94,000 clones, around 90% of them seen once. The sample in question was peripheral blood, obtained on day 0 of AZD1222 vaccination. All receptors come from an adult in good health.

The chain is built from TRBV2 and TRBJ2-2; TRBD1 matches 7 bases. Looked up from germline, CDR1 is SNHLY and CDR2 is FYNNEI. The CDR3 has 15 residues. The V segment lost 8 bases and the J segment 5 bases; nucleotides outside the gene matches: 11. In DNA form, the CDR3 reads TGTGCCAGCCGTAGAGACAGGGCAAGTACCGGGGAGCTGTTTTTT. Its translation is CASRRDRASTGELFF.

V and J are TRBV7-2 and TRBJ2-3, with 7 bases lining up with TRBD2. The V gene end was trimmed by 6 bases and the J gene end by 2 bases; junction bases not matched to a gene: 8. There are 15 residues in the CDR3. Germline CDR1 SGHTA, CDR2 FQGNSA. CDR3 nucleotide sequence: TGTGCCAGCAGTCCCGGGACTACTTACACAGATACGCAGTATTTT. Translating it yields CASSPGTTYTDTQYF.

The V gene is TRBV6-2 or TRBV6-3, the J gene TRBJ2-1; D may be TRBD2 (6 bases). The V end lost 2 bases, the J end lost 9 bases, and 8 bases lay between the germline ends. CDR1 and CDR2 from the germline V gene are MNHEY and SVGEGT. The CDR3 is 12 residues long. The CDR3: CASSYEGGEQFF. Here the CDR3 DNA reads TGTGCCAGCAGTTACGAGGGAGGTGAGCAGTTCTTC.

Remarks on this clone: The CDR3 does not end in the conserved phenylalanine or tryptophan, so this is likely a read error. The DNA is omitted, as the CDR3 cannot be located on it reliably, and the CDR3 follows TCRdb's listing. The chain carries TRBV28 and TRBJ1-1. Per germline, CDR1 MDHEN and CDR2 SYDVKM. Including both end residues, the CDR3 is 15 amino acids long. CDR3 amino acids: CASSFPNGGDLLFQG.

With respect to this clone: The junction and the germline gene differ at one end; a read error may be behind it. The J gene is TRBJ2-2, the V gene TRBV7-7; 12 bases are shared with TRBD2. From germline, CDR1 is SSHAT and CDR2 FNYEAQ (reference sequence). This CDR3 contains 15 residues. The CDR3 bases are TGTGCTAGCAGCGTACTAGCGGGGGGCACCGGGGAGCTGTTTTTT. Translating gives CASSVLAGGTGELFF. Based on the CDR3 plus reference TRBV7-7 and TRBJ2-2, the full variable domain is GAGVSQSPRYKVTKRGQDVTLRCDPISSHATLYWYQQALGQGPEFLTYFNYEAQPDKSGLPSDRFSAERPEGSISTLTIQRTEQRDSAMYRCASSVLAGGTGELFFGEGSRLTVL.

The V gene is TRBV5-4, the J gene TRBJ1-2, with D unclear. Deletions cut 5 bases from V and 7 bases from J, with 18 bases between. The CDR3 is made up of 14 amino acids. Germline V gene sequence: CDR1 SGHNT, CDR2 YYREEE (reference sequence). The CDR3: CASSSGWAGGGYTF. The CDR3 nucleotides are TGTGCCAGCAGTTCCGGCTGGGCCGGAGGTGGCTACACCTTC.